This section outlines one TCR beta chain sequence together with its context. Its antigen is not identified. Some clones are missing from TCRdb's copy, which holds only in-frame ones; the method was immunoSEQ multiplex PCR. Of around 2.3 million clones listed, roughly 95% were seen once; the top ten hold 0.13%. The data were obtained in a study of shared clonotypes between healthy human individuals. Study-wide results and limits: Sequencing of the sorted subsets was shown by rarefaction to be incomplete despite large depth.

The material sequenced was naive CD4+ T cells sorted from blood. This sample's subset: CD45RA+ positively selected. The receptor was isolated from a man between 18 and 29 years old in good health.

The CDR3 sequence: CASRRLSGGSQETQYF. The CDR3 nucleotides are TGCGCCTCCAGAAGGCTTAGCGGGGGGTCCCAAGAGACCCAGTACTTC. The V and J genes are TRBV5-1 and TRBJ2-5; 10 bases are shared with TRBD2. The CDR3 extends over 16 amino acids. CDR1 and CDR2 (germline): SGHRS, YFSETQ. Trimming cost V 10 bases and J 1 base; bases outside gene matches: 13.